Listed below are T cell receptor beta chains from one sample, sequenced in a study of vaccination effects on CD4 cells after COVID-19. TCRdb keeps only in-frame clones here, not all; method: immunoSEQ multiplex PCR. The profile covers roughly 70,000 clones, with 76% appearing a single time and 0.85% to 1% taken by the ten largest. These receptors lack a known antigen. This specimen consisted of CD4+ T cells from PBMCs cultured with HCoV-OC43 spike peptides, obtained after COVID-19 vaccination. The source is a human donor who received a COVID-19 vaccine. Both conserved end residues are part of each CDR3. D genes are given only for firm matches. Clone sizes are given selectively: once, few, many, or a class where the clone is expanded.

J gene,V gene,clone size,D gene,CDR3 DNA,CDR3 protein
TRBJ1-3,TRBV6-6,-,TRBD1,TGTGCCAGCAGCAAAACCGCAGGGGGCGCGGGAAACACCATATATTTT,CASSKTAGGAGNTIYF
TRBJ2-3,TRBV6-5,-,-,TGTGCCAGCAGTCCATCAATAAACACAGATACGCAGTATTTT,CASSPSINTDTQYF
TRBJ2-3,TRBV27,-,-,TGTTCGCCACAAGCCGGGACAACTAGCACAGATACGCAGTATTTT,CSPQAGTTSTDTQYF
TRBJ2-2,TRBV3-1/TRBV3-2,once,-,TGTGCCAGCAGCCGGGACCCCAGAAACACCGGGGAGCTGTTTTTT,CASSRDPRNTGELFF
TRBJ1-5,TRBV30,few,-,TGTGCCTGGAGTGGACAGTTCAATCAGCCCCAGCATTTT,CAWSGQFNQPQHF
TRBJ2-2,TRBV29-1,few,-,TGCAGCGTTGGAGAAGGGTCGGGCACCGGGGAGCTGTTTTTT,CSVGEGSGTGELFF
TRBJ1-2,TRBV7-2,-,TRBD1,TGTGCCAGCAGCCCGAGGTCTGGGACAGGGAACTATGGCTACACCTTC,CASSPRSGTGNYGYTF
TRBJ1-2,TRBV4-1,-,TRBD1,TGCGCCAGCAGCCCTCCGGGACAGGGGAAAGGCTACACCTTC,CASSPPGQGKGYTF
TRBJ2-3,TRBV5-4,-,TRBD1,TGTGCCAGCAGCCGTACAGGGGCTAGCACAGATACGCAGTATTTT,CASSRTGASTDTQYF
TRBJ1-6,TRBV27,-,-,TGTGCCAGCGGACCTCATTACCTCTATAATTCACCCCTCCACTTT,CASGPHYLYNSPLHF
TRBJ1-1,TRBV27,few,-,TGTGCCAGCAGTTTATCAGCGACAACAGGGAACACTGAAGCTTTCTTT,CASSLSATTGNTEAFF
TRBJ1-2,TRBV30,-,-,TGTGCCTGGAGGTTAACAGGCAATGGGGGCTACACCTTC,CAWRLTGNGGYTF
TRBJ2-1,TRBV4-1,-,-,TGCGCCAGCAGCCAGATCCAACCGCCCAGAAGCTCCTACAATGAGCAGTTCTTC,CASSQIQPPRSSYNEQFF
TRBJ2-5,TRBV15,-,-,TGTGCCACCAGCAGAGACGCGGCTCCTGAGACCCAGTACTTC,CATSRDAAPETQYF
TRBJ2-2,TRBV7-9,-,TRBD1,TGTGCCAGCAGCTTGGAGACAGGGGGAGAAGCCGGGGAGCTGTTTTTT,CASSLETGGEAGELFF
TRBJ1-1,TRBV5-1,-,-,TGCGCCAGCAGCTCCCTGGGGAGGAGTTATGAAGCTTTCTTT,CASSSLGRSYEAFF
TRBJ2-3,TRBV5-5,-,-,TGTGCCAGCAGCTTTCCTCTTGTGGCAGCTAACACAGATACGCAGTATTTT,CASSFPLVAANTDTQYF
TRBJ2-2,TRBV28,once,TRBD1,TGTGCCAGCAGTGTAGTGAATTACAGGGGGCACACCGGGGAGCTGTTTTTT,CASSVVNYRGHTGELFF
TRBJ2-5,TRBV9,-,-,TGTGCCAGCAGCGTAGGGTCGTGGCTTCCGGAGCGCCAAGAGACCCAGTACTTC,CASSVGSWLPERQETQYF
TRBJ1-1,TRBV7-2,-,-,TGTGCCAGCAGCCTTACACTATACACTGAAGCTTTCTTT,CASSLTLYTEAFF
TRBJ1-2,TRBV15,-,-,TGTGCCACCAGCAGAGATAGTTACGGCTATGGCTACACCTTC,CATSRDSYGYGYTF
TRBJ1-2,TRBV4-2,-,-,TGTGCCAGCAGCCAAGATATCACACCAAGCTATGGCTACACCTTC,CASSQDITPSYGYTF
TRBJ1-1,TRBV30,-,-,TGTGCCTGCCTACAGGGAGTGAACACTGAAGCTTTCTTT,CACLQGVNTEAFF
TRBJ1-1,TRBV5-5,-,TRBD1,TGTGCCAGCAGCTTGTTTCAGGGGGCATTAATGAACACTGAAGCTTTCTTT,CASSLFQGALMNTEAFF
TRBJ2-3,TRBV5-1,few,TRBD2,TGCGCCAGCAGCTCCTTTACTAGCGGCGGGAAGGATACGCAGTATTTT,CASSSFTSGGKDTQYF
TRBJ2-5,TRBV5-4,-,-,TGTGCCAGCAGCACCCGGGACGGTGGGGAGACCCAGTACTTC,CASSTRDGGETQYF
TRBJ2-3,TRBV24-1,-,-,TGTGCCACCAGTGAAGCCCGAACAGGTGCCACAGATACGCAGTATTTT,CATSEARTGATDTQYF
TRBJ1-6,TRBV19,-,-,TGTGCCAGTAGTATAGAGGGACAACGGGGAAATTCACCCCTCCACTTT,CASSIEGQRGNSPLHF
TRBJ1-1,TRBV24-1,-,TRBD1,TGTGCCACCAGTGATTCCACAGGGGCAGGCACTGAAGCTTTCTTT,CATSDSTGAGTEAFF
TRBJ1-2,TRBV14,-,-,TGTGCCAGCAGCCAAGCGGATAACTATGGCTACACCTTC,CASSQADNYGYTF
TRBJ2-1,TRBV9,-,TRBD2,TGTGCCAGTTCCCGTGTTATCTTAGCGGGGGCCAGCAATTACAATGAGCAGTTCTTC,CASSRVILAGASNYNEQFF
TRBJ1-4,TRBV18,-,-,TGTGCCAGCTCACGGTACCGGGACGGCAATGAAAAACTGTTTTTT,CASSRYRDGNEKLFF
TRBJ1-1,TRBV2,few,-,TGTGCCAGCAGAAGCCAGGGGAACACTGAAGCTTTCTTT,CASRSQGNTEAFF